These 19 T cell receptor beta chains share one sample of origin, sequenced in a study of OX40 agonist ivuxolimab in advanced cancers. Generated by immunoSEQ multiplex PCR, the TCRdb table keeps only in-frame clones and is missing some. There are over 65,000 clones in the sample; 65% to 85% occur only once, and around 0.78% lies in the top ten. The material was CD4+ or CD8+ T cells sorted from blood, obtained in a trial of the OX40 agonist ivuxolimab. The receptors here all came from an adult with an advanced solid tumor such as melanoma, head and neck, liver or kidney cancer.

V is TRBV15 and J is TRBJ2-2, with D perhaps TRBD1 (5 bases). The V gene's germline CDR1 is LNHNV and CDR2 YYDKDF (reference sequence). The germline V and J ends were trimmed by 0 bases and 5 bases, with 10 bases remaining between them. The CDR3 length is 15 residues. CDR3 protein: CATSREDSSTGELFF. The CDR3 DNA reads TGTGCCACCAGCAGAGAAGACAGCTCAACCGGGGAGCTGTTTTTT.

V gene TRBV10-3 combines with J gene TRBJ2-6; 9 nucleotides line up with TRBD1. The CDR3 sequence is 15 residues long. CDR1 is ENHRY, CDR2 SYGVKD, per germline. The junction had 3 bases not matched to a gene; V was cut back by 9 bases and J by 0 bases. CDR3 region: CAIGQGISGANVLTF. In DNA, the CDR3 is TGTGCCATAGGACAGGGGATCTCTGGGGCCAACGTCCTGACTTTC.

The chain is built from TRBV2 and TRBJ2-5, with unresolved D. V lost 7 bases and J lost 5, with 8 bases in between. The CDR3 spans 11 residues. Germline V gene sequence: CDR1 SNHLY, CDR2 FYNNEI. The CDR3 sequence: CASTTGETQYF. The CDR3, as DNA: TGTGCCAGCACTACCGGGGAGACCCAGTACTTC.

The V gene is TRBV5-1, the J gene TRBJ1-5; TRBD1 aligns across 7 bases. With V trimmed by 1 base and J by 2 bases, 12 bases remained unmatched. CDR1 SGHRS and CDR2 YFSETQ come from the germline V gene. The CDR3 covers 18 residues. The CDR3 protein is CASSLLPGGSSGNQPQHF. In nucleotides, the CDR3 is TGCGCCAGCAGCTTGTTACCAGGGGGGAGCTCCGGCAATCAGCCCCAGCATTTT.

The chain has TRBV4-1 and TRBJ2-6, with TRBD1 identical over 7 bases. Germline-derived CDR1 and CDR2 are MGHRA and YSYEKL. With V trimmed by 4 bases and J by 2 bases, 5 bases remained unmatched. CDR3 length equals 16 residues. The CDR3 nucleotides read TGCGCCAGCAGCCCCTCCGGGACAGCTGGGGCCAACGTCCTGACTTTC. Its translation: CASSPSGTAGANVLTF.

This clone was recorded a few times. The V gene is TRBV7-2, the J gene TRBJ1-2; 12 positions match TRBD1. The CDR3 runs 16 residues. V lost 2 bases, J lost 7 bases, and 8 bases stayed unmatched. Germline CDR1 reads SGHTA; CDR2 reads FQGNSA. CDR3 loop: CASSLNPGTGGSGYTF. In DNA, the CDR3 is TGTGCCAGCAGCTTAAATCCCGGGACAGGGGGCTCTGGCTACACCTTC.

The chain recombines TRBV15 with TRBJ2-7; no reliable D call. The germline CDR1 and CDR2 sequences are LNHNV and YYDKDF (reference sequence). V was cut by 0 bases and J by 10 bases, with 16 bases left in between. The CDR3 runs to 14 residues. The CDR3 loop reads CATSRDLGTNRQYF. The CDR3 DNA reads TGTGCCACCAGCAGAGATTTGGGCACCAATAGACAGTACTTC.

In its sample, this clone was seen once. The chain recombines TRBV7-3 with TRBJ2-1; D call uncertain. Deletions cut 1 base from V and 2 bases from J, with 12 bases between. The CDR3 runs 16 residues. The germline CDR1 and CDR2 sequences are SGHTA and FQGTGA. CDR3 DNA: TGTGCCAGCAGCTTAATTGGCGGACGAGCCTACAATGAGCAGTTCTTC. The encoded protein is CASSLIGGRAYNEQFF.

This clone was picked up one time. The chain joins TRBV6-1 to TRBJ2-5; possibly TRBD2 for D (5 bases). Germline lookup yields CDR1 MNHNS and CDR2 SASEGT. CDR3 length: 13 residues. Trimming stripped 5 bases from V and 2 bases from J, with 9 bases between. The CDR3 sequence is CASSLDFQETQYF. In DNA, the CDR3 is TGTGCCAGCAGTTTGGACTTTCAAGAGACCCAGTACTTC.

The V call is TRBV4-2, the J call TRBJ2-4; TRBD1 agrees at 8 bases. Germline lookup yields CDR1 LGHNA and CDR2 YNFKEQ. After removal of 3 bases from V and 0 bases from J, the junction contained 7 bases not matched to a gene. This CDR3 spans 17 amino acids. The CDR3, as DNA: TGTGCCAGCAGCCATTCTAGACAGGGGATAGCCAAAAACATTCAGTACTTC. Amino acids: CASSHSRQGIAKNIQYF.

J is TRBJ2-1 and V is TRBV20-1, with no clear D. V was cut by 1 base and J by 8 bases, with 3 bases left in between. The CDR3 is 10 residues long. CDR1 is DFQATT and CDR2 is SNEGSKA in the germline V gene (reference sequence). CDR3 residues: CSARGDEQFF. The CDR3, as DNA: TGCAGTGCTAGAGGGGATGAGCAGTTCTTC.

The chain combines TRBV7-8 with TRBJ1-5; 9 positions agree with TRBD1. Looked up from germline, CDR1 is SGHVS and CDR2 is FQNEAQ. The CDR3 totals 18 residues. Unmatched junction bases numbered 13, after V lost 3 bases and J lost 4 bases. For the CDR3, the DNA is TGTGCCAGCAGCTTCGGTGGGACAGGGCCGGTAAATAATCAGCCCCAGCATTTT. Encoded protein: CASSFGGTGPVNNQPQHF.

The chain couples TRBV5-4 to TRBJ2-7; unclear D gene. Germline V gene lookup returns CDR1 SGHNT and CDR2 YYREEE (reference sequence). Trimming pared 3 bases from V and 3 bases from J, leaving 16 bases between. The CDR3 is made up of 15 amino acids. CDR3 protein: CASSSYDRGGYEQYF. CDR3 in DNA: TGTGCCAGCAGCTCTTATGATCGAGGCGGCTACGAGCAGTACTTC.

This chain connects TRBV2 to TRBJ1-4; D is perhaps TRBD1 (5 bases). Germline values: CDR1 SNHLY, CDR2 FYNNEI. With 3 bases removed from V and 4 bases from J, the gap between germline ends came to 15 bases. CDR3 length equals 16 residues. CDR3 sequence: CASSDFGDGLNEKLFF. CDR3 bases: TGTGCCAGCAGTGATTTCGGGGACGGTCTTAATGAAAAACTGTTTTTT.

The chain is built from TRBV25-1 and TRBJ2-3, with 7 bases identical to TRBD1. Germline V gene data show CDR1 as MGHDK and CDR2 as SYGVNS. The CDR3 loop spans 15 amino acids. V gave up 2 bases and J gave up 6 bases; unmatched junction bases: 8. CDR3 sequence: CASSESAGRGDTQYF. For the CDR3, the DNA is TGTGCCAGCAGTGAAAGTGCCGGCAGGGGGGATACGCAGTATTTT.

J is TRBJ1-2 and V is TRBV27; D remains unclear. The germline V gene encodes CDR1 MNHEY and CDR2 SMNVEV (reference sequence). The length of the CDR3 is 17 residues. V was clipped by 4 bases and J by 2 bases, with 20 bases between them. In DNA form, the CDR3 reads TGTGCCAGCAGTTCCCGAGGAGCCCCGGCGGTCAACTATGGCTACACCTTC. This translates into CASSSRGAPAVNYGYTF.

V usage is TRBV6-1 and J usage is TRBJ2-5; 8 nucleotides agree with TRBD1. Trimming cost V 5 bases and J 6 bases; bases outside gene matches: 8. The CDR3 is 14 amino acids. Germline V gene lookup returns CDR1 MNHNS and CDR2 SASEGT. In DNA form, the CDR3 reads TGTGCCAGCAGTCCCGGACAGGGTGTGAAGACCCAGTACTTC. This sequence encodes CASSPGQGVKTQYF.

The CDR3: CASSVQGNTEAFF. In DNA form, the CDR3 reads TGTGCCAGCAGCGTACAGGGGAACACTGAAGCTTTCTTT. The chain carries TRBV9 and TRBJ1-1; possibly TRBD1 for D (5 bases). The V and J ends lost 1 base and 1 base respectively, with 5 bases between them. CDR3 length equals 13 residues. CDR1 is SGDLS and CDR2 is YYNGEE in the germline V gene.

The chain links TRBV5-1 to TRBJ2-3, with 9 bases identical to TRBD1. This CDR3 has 16 amino acids. V gave up 0 bases and J gave up 2 bases; unmatched junction bases: 4. Germline V lookup: CDR1 SGHRS, CDR2 YFSETQ. CDR3 sequence: CASSLEGTGNTDTQYF. CDR3 nucleotides: TGCGCCAGCAGCTTGGAAGGGACAGGGAACACAGATACGCAGTATTTT.